This TCR beta chain was recorded in a study of cytomegalovirus exposure and HLA in healthy donors. Study-level findings and limits: Excluded were some V segments that proved indistinguishable, including TRBV6-2 and TRBV6-3. In a later analysis, across HLA loci, associated TCR counts were highest for DRB1, lowest for HLA-C. The classifier, whose performance was assessed in both the original and validation cohorts, reportedly diagnosed cytomegalovirus status with high specificity and sensitivity.

PCR amplification relied on 60 Vbeta primers (plus 13 Jbeta primers). Libraries were prepared by immunoSEQ multiplex PCR; TCRdb keeps only in-frame clonotypes and omits some of them. The sample gives over 65,000 clones, roughly 83% of which show up once; about 14% is in the top ten. Points on this clone: Its antigen is not known.

CDR1 LGHNA and CDR2 YSLEER come from the germline V gene. This CDR3 is built from 15 residues. V was pared by 0 bases and J by 7 bases, with 16 bases between. Unrecorded immune exposures were likely, despite nominal health at sampling. The gene calls are TRBV4-3 and TRBJ2-7, with D perhaps TRBD2 (6 bases). The receptor comes from a woman in her thirties or forties in good health and CMV-seropositive. Input material: PBMCs. In DNA form, the CDR3 reads TGCGCCAGCAGCCAAGATCGGGTAAGGGGAGGAGAGCAGTACTTC. Protein product: CASSQDRVRGGEQYF.